The next 21 T cell receptor beta chains were all read from a single sample in a study of blood T cell repertoires in COVID-19. The table came from immunoSEQ multiplex PCR; TCRdb's copy has only in-frame clones and leaves some out. The sample carries nearly 100,000 clones, 84% recorded once. The material sequenced was peripheral blood. The receptor source for this set is a woman aged 55-75 years with acute or convalescent COVID-19.

The J gene is TRBJ1-6, the V gene TRBV2, with D perhaps matching TRBD1 (6 bases). The length of the CDR3 is 15 residues. Germline V lookup: CDR1 SNHLY, CDR2 FYNNEI. Trimming stripped 6 bases from V and 5 bases from J, with 14 bases between. CDR3 protein: CASSNSGHHNSPLHF. As DNA, the CDR3 is TGTGCCAGCAGCAACTCGGGACACCATAATTCACCCCTCCACTTT.

The chain is built from TRBV11-2 and TRBJ2-1, with D possibly TRBD2 on 5 matching bases. V was trimmed by 6 bases and J by 4 bases, leaving 13 bases between them. The CDR3 extends over 14 amino acids. Per germline, CDR1 SGHAT and CDR2 FQNNGV. The CDR3 sequence: CASSRIPGYNEQFF. The CDR3 DNA follows: TGTGCCAGCAGTAGGATCCCGGGGTACAATGAGCAGTTCTTC.

The rearrangement joins TRBV2 to TRBJ1-2; tentative D call: TRBD1 (6 bases). Germline CDR1 and CDR2: SNHLY and FYNNEI. V lost 8 bases and J lost 7, with 14 bases in between. The CDR3 length is 12 residues. CDR3 sequence: CASREDRSGYTF. The CDR3, as DNA: TGTGCCAGCCGGGAGGACAGAAGTGGCTACACCTTC.

V gene TRBV4-2 combines with J gene TRBJ1-3, with D possibly matching TRBD1 (6 bases). The CDR3 contains 14 residues. Germline V gives CDR1 LGHNA, CDR2 YNFKEQ. V was cut by 4 bases and J by 1 base, with 8 bases left in between. The CDR3 loop is CASSPGASGNTIYF. The CDR3 nucleotides read TGTGCCAGCAGCCCAGGGGCTTCTGGAAACACCATATATTTT.

The chain uses TRBV29-1 and TRBJ2-1; 9 nucleotides agree with TRBD2. J was trimmed by 6 bases and V by 7 bases; bases with no gene match: 13. Germline V gene data show CDR1 as SQVTM and CDR2 as ANQGSEA. The CDR3 runs 15 residues. The chain's CDR3 is CSAAGRGGAFNEQFF. The CDR3 DNA reads as TGCAGCGCCGCAGGCCGCGGGGGGGCGTTCAATGAGCAGTTCTTC.

V gene TRBV4-2 combines with J gene TRBJ1-2, with D possibly matching TRBD1 (6 bases). The CDR3 runs to 14 residues. CDR1 is LGHNA and CDR2 is YNFKEQ in the germline V gene. V was shortened by 5 bases and J by 6 bases, with 16 bases between the two germline ends. Written as DNA, the CDR3 is TGTGCCAGCAGCGCGCTTCGGACAGTAAATGGCTACACCTTC. Amino acids: CASSALRTVNGYTF.

The J gene is TRBJ2-3, the V gene TRBV28; 8 positions match TRBD2. CDR3 length equals 20 residues. Germline V CDR1 and CDR2: MDHEN, SYDVKM. V lost 6 bases and J lost 6; bases outside the gene matches: 26. The CDR3 DNA is TGTGCCAGCAGCCCCCGGTGGGGGACTAGTAGTGGTCTACGTTCGGATACGCAGTATTTT. Translating it yields CASSPRWGTSSGLRSDTQYF.

This clone appeared a few times. The DNA of the CDR3 is TGTGCCTGGAGTGAGGAGGCGGGTGAGCAGTTCTTC. As protein: CAWSEEAGEQFF. The chain joins TRBV30 to TRBJ2-1; D may be TRBD2 (5 bases). V was clipped by 1 base and J by 9 bases, with 10 bases between them. The germline gives CDR1 GTSNPN, CDR2 SVGIG (reference sequence). The CDR3 sequence is 12 residues long.

J is TRBJ1-2 and V is TRBV11-2; a possible D gene is TRBD1 (6 bases). Germline V gives CDR1 SGHAT, CDR2 FQNNGV. The ends were cut back, 5 bases at V and 8 bases at J, with 9 bases in the middle. There are 11 residues in the CDR3. CDR3 sequence: CASSLRGGYTF. DNA of the CDR3: TGTGCCAGCAGCCTCAGGGGAGGCTACACCTTC.

The chain carries TRBV12-5 and TRBJ1-6; D is ambiguous. This CDR3 spans 13 amino acids. With 4 bases removed from V and 10 bases from J, the gap between germline ends came to 11 bases. Germline CDR1 is LGHNT and CDR2 is FRNRAP. This CDR3 is CASGSEPGSPLHF. CDR3 in DNA: TGTGCTAGTGGTTCGGAGCCGGGGTCACCCCTCCACTTT. Full variable domain (rest looked up from reference TRBV12-5 and TRBJ1-6): DARVTQTPRHKVTEMGQEVTMRCQPILGHNTVFWYRQTMMQGLELLAYFRNRAPLDDSGMPKDRFSAEMPDATLATLKIQPSEPRDSAVYFCASGSEPGSPLHFGNGTRLTVT.

This clone was seen just once. The V gene is TRBV11-2, the J gene TRBJ2-3; 12 bases align to TRBD2. Germline-derived CDR1 and CDR2 are SGHAT and FQNNGV. The CDR3 is made up of 18 amino acids. V lost 3 bases, J lost 1 base, and 8 bases stayed unmatched. The CDR3 DNA reads as TGTGCCAGCAGCTTTGGGTCGACTAGCGGGGGCCGCACAGATACGCAGTATTTT. Residues: CASSFGSTSGGRTDTQYF.

This chain uses TRBV28 with TRBJ1-5; 11 positions agree with TRBD1. Germline lookup yields CDR1 MDHEN and CDR2 SYDVKM. The junction had 6 bases not matched to a gene; V was cut back by 5 bases and J by 6 bases. The CDR3 is 15 residues long. The CDR3 nucleotides are TGTGCCAGCAGTACAAGGACAGGGGGCGTTCAGCCCCAGCATTTT. Its translation: CASSTRTGGVQPQHF.

The rearrangement joins TRBV27 to TRBJ2-2, with TRBD1 identical over 8 bases. CDR1 is MNHEY and CDR2 is SMNVEV in the germline V gene (reference sequence). The CDR3 covers 13 residues. Unmatched junction bases numbered 3, after V lost 6 bases and J lost 6 bases. CDR3 amino acids: CASSRGLAGELFF. The CDR3 DNA reads as TGTGCCAGCAGCAGGGGGCTGGCCGGGGAGCTGTTTTTT.

The V and J genes are TRBV5-6 and TRBJ2-2, with 9 bases that match TRBD1. V shed 4 bases and J 5 bases; nucleotides not matched to a gene: 9. Germline values: CDR1 SGHDT, CDR2 YYEEEE. The CDR3 totals 16 residues. CDR3 in DNA: TGTGCCAGCAGCCCCACAGGGGGCAGAGGGACCGGGGAGCTGTTTTTT. Amino acids: CASSPTGGRGTGELFF.

This sequence joins TRBV12-5 and TRBJ1-5, with 12 bases identical to TRBD1. The V gene end was trimmed by 1 base and the J gene end by 2 bases; junction bases not matched to a gene: 3. The CDR3 is 17 amino acids. Germline-derived CDR1 and CDR2 are LGHNT and FRNRAP. CDR3 in amino acids: CASGLAGQGAGNQPQHF. The DNA of the CDR3 is TGTGCTAGTGGTTTGGCGGGACAGGGGGCCGGCAATCAGCCCCAGCATTTT.

The chain employs TRBV16 and TRBJ2-1, with 9 bases matching TRBD1. The V gene end was trimmed by 1 base and the J gene end by 8 bases; junction bases not matched to a gene: 6. CDR3 length: 15 residues. CDR1 and CDR2 (germline): KGHSY, FQNENV. Here the CDR3 DNA reads TGTGCCAGCAGCCAATTCGGACAGGGGTGGGATGAGCAGTTCTTC. Protein product: CASSQFGQGWDEQFF.

This clone has a single count. The V gene is TRBV9, the J gene TRBJ2-1, with a weak D call TRBD1 (5 bases). The CDR3 has 17 residues. Per the germline V gene, CDR1 is SGDLS and CDR2 is YYNGEE. The V gene lost 1 base and the J gene lost 0 bases, with 14 bases spanning the gap. The CDR3 spells CASSVRGGRSSYNEQFF. For the CDR3, the DNA is TGTGCCAGCAGCGTAAGGGGCGGACGCAGCTCCTACAATGAGCAGTTCTTC.

The rearrangement uses TRBV19 and TRBJ2-6; TRBD1 matches at 8 bases. Trimming took 3 bases from V and 0 from J; bases not matched to a gene: 4. Per germline, CDR1 LNHDA and CDR2 SQIVND (reference sequence). This CDR3 has 17 amino acids. The CDR3 DNA reads TGTGCCAGTAGTATGGGGACAGGCTACTCTGGGGCCAACGTCCTGACTTTC. Translation: CASSMGTGYSGANVLTF.

This clone was found a few times. The V and J genes are TRBV7-9 and TRBJ2-7; D perhaps matches TRBD1 (5 bases). The CDR3 has 12 residues. Germline V gene lookup returns CDR1 SEHNR and CDR2 FQNEAQ (reference sequence). Deletions cut 4 bases from V and 4 bases from J, with 8 bases between. For the CDR3, the DNA is TGTGCCAGCAGCTCAGGGAAGTACGAGCAGTACTTC. This codes for CASSSGKYEQYF.

The CDR3 protein is CATSAGTRVGNEQFF. Here the CDR3 DNA reads TGTGCCACCAGTGCCGGGACTAGAGTTGGCAATGAGCAGTTCTTC. V and J are TRBV24-1 and TRBJ2-1; TRBD2 matches 8 bases. CDR3 length equals 15 residues. From germline, CDR1 is KGHDR and CDR2 SFDVKD. With V trimmed by 5 bases and J by 6 bases, 8 bases remained unmatched.

This sequence joins TRBV11-3 and TRBJ2-4; a possible D gene is TRBD2 (5 bases). Deletions cut 5 bases from V and 2 bases from J, with 13 bases between. Per germline, CDR1 SGHNT and CDR2 YENEEA. The CDR3 totals 15 residues. The CDR3 DNA reads TGTGCCAGCAGCGTACACGGGGAGTCCAAAAACATTCAGTACTTC. Translated, it gives CASSVHGESKNIQYF.